These T cell receptor beta chains were read from a single sample in a study of regulatory dendritic cells for organ transplantation. Here immunoSEQ multiplex PCR was the method, and the copy in TCRdb shows in-frame clones only, minus some. The table lists nearly 30,000 clones, approximately 79% of them singletons. The sample comprised memory CD4+ T cells from blood. The receptors were sampled from a human donor in good health. Each CDR3 is given with its conserved first and last residue. Fields, in order: V gene, J gene, clone size, D gene, CDR3 DNA, CDR3 protein. A D gene is named only where the DNA matches it firmly. Rows give clone size only sometimes, using once, few, many, or a class for an expanded clone.

V gene: TRBV6-5; J gene: TRBJ2-1; clone size: NA; D gene: TRBD2; CDR3 DNA: TGTGCCAGCAGGGTTGCGGGGGTCAATGAGCAGTTCTTC; CDR3 protein: CASRVAGVNEQFF
V gene: TRBV7-2; J gene: TRBJ2-7; clone size: NA; D gene: NA; CDR3 DNA: TGTGCCAGCAGCCCTATGAGGGAATCCTACGAGCAGTACTTC; CDR3 protein: CASSPMRESYEQYF
V gene: TRBV10-3; J gene: TRBJ2-2; clone size: NA; D gene: TRBD1; CDR3 DNA: TGTGCCATCCCTTCAGGGGGCGAGACCGGGGAGCTGTTTTTT; CDR3 protein: CAIPSGGETGELFF
V gene: TRBV19; J gene: TRBJ2-4; clone size: NA; D gene: TRBD1; CDR3 DNA: TGTGCCAGTAGTAGCGGGACAGGGAGAGCCAAAAACATTCAGTACTTC; CDR3 protein: CASSSGTGRAKNIQYF
V gene: TRBV7-4; J gene: TRBJ2-7; clone size: few; D gene: NA; CDR3 DNA: TGTGCCAGCAGCTCCCTTGACTACGAGCAGTACTTC; CDR3 protein: CASSSLDYEQYF
V gene: TRBV27; J gene: TRBJ2-7; clone size: NA; D gene: TRBD1; CDR3 DNA: TGTGCCAGCGGGCGAGTACAGGGGTCCGAGCAGTACTTC; CDR3 protein: CASGRVQGSEQYF
V gene: TRBV27; J gene: TRBJ1-2; clone size: few; D gene: NA; CDR3 DNA: TGTGCCAGCACCCTTACCCCAGGGAGGGGCTACACCTTC; CDR3 protein: CASTLTPGRGYTF
V gene: TRBV5-1; J gene: TRBJ1-2; clone size: NA; D gene: NA; CDR3 DNA: TGCGCCAGCAGCTTGGGCGGGGCCGAGGACTATGGCTACACCTTC; CDR3 protein: CASSLGGAEDYGYTF
V gene: TRBV25-1; J gene: TRBJ1-5; clone size: NA; D gene: NA; CDR3 DNA: TGTGCCAGCAGAAGCGTTGGGGATACGGGGCCCCAGCATTTT; CDR3 protein: CASRSVGDTGPQHF
V gene: TRBV19; J gene: TRBJ1-4; clone size: NA; D gene: NA; CDR3 DNA: TGTGCCAGTAGTGCGACGGGACGGCCTAATGAAAAACTGTTTTTT; CDR3 protein: CASSATGRPNEKLFF
V gene: TRBV6-5; J gene: TRBJ2-7; clone size: NA; D gene: TRBD1; CDR3 DNA: TGTGCCAGCAGTGGGGACAGACCCTACGAGCAGTACTTC; CDR3 protein: CASSGDRPYEQYF
V gene: TRBV7-2; J gene: TRBJ1-1; clone size: NA; D gene: NA; CDR3 DNA: TGTGCCAGCGCCCTGGAGGTAGCTTTCTTT; CDR3 protein: CASALEVAFF
V gene: TRBV29-1; J gene: TRBJ2-3; clone size: NA; D gene: NA; CDR3 DNA: TGCAGCGTTTTTCGGACTGGGACAGATACGCAGTATTTT; CDR3 protein: CSVFRTGTDTQYF
V gene: TRBV27; J gene: TRBJ1-5; clone size: few; D gene: NA; CDR3 DNA: TGTGCCAGCAGTTTACAAGGAGGAGTAGGCCAGCCCCAGCATTTT; CDR3 protein: CASSLQGGVGQPQHF
V gene: TRBV11-2; J gene: TRBJ1-4; clone size: NA; D gene: TRBD1; CDR3 DNA: TGTGCCAGCAGCTCGACAGGGGGAGGTCTAGGACTGTTTTTT; CDR3 protein: CASSSTGGGLGLFF
V gene: TRBV7-9; J gene: TRBJ1-2; clone size: NA; D gene: NA; CDR3 DNA: TGTGCCAGCAGCCAAAGAACAGTCGGGTATGGCTACACCTTC; CDR3 protein: CASSQRTVGYGYTF
V gene: TRBV5-1; J gene: TRBJ1-6; clone size: NA; D gene: NA; CDR3 DNA: TGCGCCAGCAGCTTGCAGCCAGGGGAAATTTCACCCCTCCACTTT; CDR3 protein: CASSLQPGEISPLHF
V gene: TRBV2; J gene: TRBJ2-1; clone size: NA; D gene: NA; CDR3 DNA: TGTGCCAGCAGTGAAGAGGGGCTAGTGGCCTCGGAGCAGTTCTTC; CDR3 protein: CASSEEGLVASEQFF
V gene: TRBV5-4; J gene: TRBJ2-2; clone size: NA; D gene: NA; CDR3 DNA: TGTGCCAGCAGCTTGTCTGGGGGCGTAAACACCGGGGAGCTGTTTTTT; CDR3 protein: CASSLSGGVNTGELFF
V gene: TRBV7-9; J gene: TRBJ2-1; clone size: NA; D gene: NA; CDR3 DNA: TGTGCCAGCAGCTCTACGTCGTATATCCACAATGAGCAGTTCTTC; CDR3 protein: CASSSTSYIHNEQFF
V gene: TRBV6-5; J gene: TRBJ1-4; clone size: NA; D gene: NA; CDR3 DNA: TGTGCCAGCAGTTACTACCCTCGAGAAAAACTGTTTTTT; CDR3 protein: CASSYYPREKLFF
V gene: TRBV30; J gene: TRBJ1-1; clone size: NA; D gene: NA; CDR3 DNA: TGTGCCTGGGGACGGCGCATTCTTCCAAGCACTGAAGCTTTCTTT; CDR3 protein: CAWGRRILPSTEAFF
V gene: TRBV5-8; J gene: TRBJ2-1; clone size: NA; D gene: NA; CDR3 DNA: TGTGCCAGCAGCGTCTACCAGGCGGTATCAGAGCAGTTCTTC; CDR3 protein: CASSVYQAVSEQFF
V gene: TRBV18; J gene: TRBJ1-1; clone size: NA; D gene: TRBD1; CDR3 DNA: TGTGCCAGCTCGTTCGTCCCCTCCAGGGGGGCTGAAGCTTTCTTT; CDR3 protein: CASSFVPSRGAEAFF
V gene: TRBV9; J gene: TRBJ1-5; clone size: NA; D gene: TRBD1; CDR3 DNA: TGTGCCAGCGGCGCGGGACAGGGGGCGCTTTGGAATCAGCCCCAGCATTTT; CDR3 protein: CASGAGQGALWNQPQHF
V gene: TRBV11-2; J gene: TRBJ2-2; clone size: NA; D gene: NA; CDR3 DNA: TGTGCCAGCAGCTTATCTCGAACCGGGGAGCTGTTTTTT; CDR3 protein: CASSLSRTGELFF
V gene: TRBV19; J gene: TRBJ2-7; clone size: NA; D gene: TRBD2; CDR3 DNA: TGTGCCAGTAGTATTCGGTTTCAAAGCGGGAGAGTCCACGAGCAGTACTTC; CDR3 protein: CASSIRFQSGRVHEQYF
V gene: TRBV6-4; J gene: TRBJ2-1; clone size: NA; D gene: NA; CDR3 DNA: TGTGCCAGCAGTGACTCAGCGGGCTCCTACAATGAGCAGTTCTTC; CDR3 protein: CASSDSAGSYNEQFF
V gene: TRBV13; J gene: TRBJ1-1; clone size: NA; D gene: NA; CDR3 DNA: TGTGCCAGCAGCTTAGTTGGGAAGTGGTCTGAAGCTTTCTTT; CDR3 protein: CASSLVGKWSEAFF
V gene: TRBV5-6; J gene: TRBJ2-7; clone size: NA; D gene: TRBD1; CDR3 DNA: TGTGCCAGCAGCTTGAGGACAGGGTTCCACGAGCAGTACTTC; CDR3 protein: CASSLRTGFHEQYF
V gene: TRBV6-5; J gene: TRBJ1-2; clone size: NA; D gene: TRBD1; CDR3 DNA: TGTGCCAGCAGTTACCGGGACAGACGTGGCTACACCTTC; CDR3 protein: CASSYRDRRGYTF
V gene: TRBV2; J gene: TRBJ2-5; clone size: NA; D gene: TRBD1; CDR3 DNA: TGTGCCAGCAGTCAGGGGGTACAAGAGACCCAGTACTTC; CDR3 protein: CASSQGVQETQYF
V gene: TRBV27; J gene: TRBJ2-1; clone size: few; D gene: TRBD2; CDR3 DNA: TGTGCCAGCAGTCCGACGATGGGACTAGCGGGAGGTGGTAGGAATGAGCAGTTCTTC; CDR3 protein: CASSPTMGLAGGGRNEQFF